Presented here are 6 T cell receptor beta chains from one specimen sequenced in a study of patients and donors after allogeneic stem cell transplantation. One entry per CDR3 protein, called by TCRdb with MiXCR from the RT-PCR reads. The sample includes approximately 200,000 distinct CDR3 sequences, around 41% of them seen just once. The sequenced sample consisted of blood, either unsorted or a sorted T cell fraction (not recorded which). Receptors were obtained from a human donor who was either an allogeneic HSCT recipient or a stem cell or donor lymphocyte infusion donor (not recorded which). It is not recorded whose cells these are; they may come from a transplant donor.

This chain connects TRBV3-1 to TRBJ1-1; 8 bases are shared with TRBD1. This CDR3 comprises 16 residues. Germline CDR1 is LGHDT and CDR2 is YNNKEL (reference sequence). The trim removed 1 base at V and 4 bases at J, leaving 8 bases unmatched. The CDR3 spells CASSQGTGFLGTEAFF. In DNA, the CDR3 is TGTGCCAGCAGCCAAGGGACAGGGTTCTTGGGCACTGAAGCTTTCTTT.

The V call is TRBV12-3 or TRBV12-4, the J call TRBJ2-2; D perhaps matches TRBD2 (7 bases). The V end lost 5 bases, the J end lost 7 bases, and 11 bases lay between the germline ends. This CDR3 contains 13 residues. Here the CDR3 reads CASSRGDYGELFF. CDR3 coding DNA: TGTGCCAGCAGTAGGGGGGACTACGGGGAGCTGTTTTTT.

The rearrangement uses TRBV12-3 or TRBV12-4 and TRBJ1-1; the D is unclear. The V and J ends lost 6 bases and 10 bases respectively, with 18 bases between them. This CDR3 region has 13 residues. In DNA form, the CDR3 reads TGTGCCAGCAGAAAGGCCTCCCCTCCTCCAGCTTTCTTT. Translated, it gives CASRKASPPPAFF.

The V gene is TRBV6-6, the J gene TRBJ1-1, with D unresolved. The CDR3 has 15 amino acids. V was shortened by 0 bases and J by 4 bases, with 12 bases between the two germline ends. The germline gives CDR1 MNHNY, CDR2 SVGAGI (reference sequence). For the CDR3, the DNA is TGTGCCAGCAGTTACTCGGAGGGTCCCGGCACTGAAGCTTTCTTT. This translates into CASSYSEGPGTEAFF.

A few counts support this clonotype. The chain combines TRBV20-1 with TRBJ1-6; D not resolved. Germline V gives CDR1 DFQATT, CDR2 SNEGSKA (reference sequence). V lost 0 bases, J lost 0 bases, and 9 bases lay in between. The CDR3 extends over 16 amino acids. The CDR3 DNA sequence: TGCAGTGCTAGAGATTGGCGCAGCTCCTATAATTCACCCCTCCACTTT. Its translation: CSARDWRSSYNSPLHF.

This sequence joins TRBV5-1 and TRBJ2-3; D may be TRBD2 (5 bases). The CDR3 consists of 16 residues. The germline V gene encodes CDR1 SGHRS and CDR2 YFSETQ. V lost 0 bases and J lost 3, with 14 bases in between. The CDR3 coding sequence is TGCGCCAGCAGCTTGGAATTCCGGGAATGGACAGATACGCAGTATTTT. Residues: CASSLEFREWTDTQYF.